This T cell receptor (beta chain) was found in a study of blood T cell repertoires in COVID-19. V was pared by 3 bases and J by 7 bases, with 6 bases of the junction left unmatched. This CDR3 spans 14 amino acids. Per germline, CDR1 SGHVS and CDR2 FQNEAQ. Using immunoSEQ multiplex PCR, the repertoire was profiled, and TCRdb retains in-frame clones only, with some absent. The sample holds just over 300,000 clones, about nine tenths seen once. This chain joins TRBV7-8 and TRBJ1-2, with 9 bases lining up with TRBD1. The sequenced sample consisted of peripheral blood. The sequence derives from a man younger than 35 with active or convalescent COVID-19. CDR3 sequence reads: CASSLDRGYSGYTF. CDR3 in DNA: TGTGCCAGCAGCTTGGACAGGGGTTACTCTGGCTACACCTTC. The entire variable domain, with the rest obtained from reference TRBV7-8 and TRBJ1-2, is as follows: GAGVSQSPRYKVAKRGQDVALRCDPISGHVSLFWYQQALGQGPEFLTYFQNEAQLDKSGLPSDRFFAERPEGSVSTLKIQRTQQEDSAVYLCASSLDRGYSGYTFGSGTRLTVV.